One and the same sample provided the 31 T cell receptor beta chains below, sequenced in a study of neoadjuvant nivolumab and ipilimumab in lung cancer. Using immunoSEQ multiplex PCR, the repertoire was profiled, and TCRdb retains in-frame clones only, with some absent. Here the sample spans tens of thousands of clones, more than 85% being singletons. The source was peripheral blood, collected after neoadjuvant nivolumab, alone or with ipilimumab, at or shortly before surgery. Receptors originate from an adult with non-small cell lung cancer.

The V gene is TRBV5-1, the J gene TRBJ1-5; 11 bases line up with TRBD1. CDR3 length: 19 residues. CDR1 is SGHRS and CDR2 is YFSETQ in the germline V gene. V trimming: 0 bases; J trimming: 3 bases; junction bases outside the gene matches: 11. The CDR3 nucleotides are TGCGCCAGCAGCTTGGGCCCACCTTTAGGACAGGGGGCCAATCAGCCCCAGCATTTT. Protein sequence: CASSLGPPLGQGANQPQHF. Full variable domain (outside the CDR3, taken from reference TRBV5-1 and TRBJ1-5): KAGVTQTPRYLIKTRGQQVTLSCSPISGHRSVSWYQQTPGQGLQFLFEYFSETQRNKGNFPGRFSGRQFSNSRSEMNVSTLELGDSALYLCASSLGPPLGQGANQPQHFGDGTRLSIL.

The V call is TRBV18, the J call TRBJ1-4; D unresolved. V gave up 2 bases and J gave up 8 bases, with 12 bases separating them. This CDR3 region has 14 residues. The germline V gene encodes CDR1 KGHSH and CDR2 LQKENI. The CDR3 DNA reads TGTGCCAGCTCACCAATTCGGACTAGGGAAAAACTGTTTTTT. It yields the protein CASSPIRTREKLFF.

The CDR3 DNA sequence: TGTGCCAGCGGGTACAGCTCCTACGAGCAGTACTTC. Its translation: CASGYSSYEQYF. The chain combines TRBV2 with TRBJ2-7; no clear D gene. Germline assignment: CDR1 SNHLY and CDR2 FYNNEI. V was shortened by 8 bases and J by 0 bases, with 8 bases between the two germline ends. This CDR3 has 12 amino acids.

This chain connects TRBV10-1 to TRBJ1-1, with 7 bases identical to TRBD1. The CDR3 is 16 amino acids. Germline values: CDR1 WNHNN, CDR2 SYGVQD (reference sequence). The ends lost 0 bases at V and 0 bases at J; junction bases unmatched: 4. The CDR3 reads CASSESAGTVNTEAFF. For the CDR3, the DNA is TGCGCCAGCAGTGAGTCAGCCGGGACAGTGAACACTGAAGCTTTCTTT.

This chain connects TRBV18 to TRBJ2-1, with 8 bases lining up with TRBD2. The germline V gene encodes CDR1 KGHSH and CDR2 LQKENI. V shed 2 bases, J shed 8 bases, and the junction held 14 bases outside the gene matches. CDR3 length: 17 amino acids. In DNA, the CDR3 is TGTGCCAGCTCACCATCTAGCGGGCCCACTCTTGGACATGAGCAGTTCTTC. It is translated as CASSPSSGPTLGHEQFF.

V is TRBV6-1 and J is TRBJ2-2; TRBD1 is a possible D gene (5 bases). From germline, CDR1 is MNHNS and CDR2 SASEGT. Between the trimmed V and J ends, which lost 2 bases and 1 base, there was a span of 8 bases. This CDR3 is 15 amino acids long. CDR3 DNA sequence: TGTGCCAGCAGTGAACCAGGGAAGAACACCGGGGAGCTGTTTTTT. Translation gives CASSEPGKNTGELFF.

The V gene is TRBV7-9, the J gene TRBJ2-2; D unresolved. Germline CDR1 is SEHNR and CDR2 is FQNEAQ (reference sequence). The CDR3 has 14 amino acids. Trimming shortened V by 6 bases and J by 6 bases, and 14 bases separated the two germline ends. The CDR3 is CASRLAGTPGELFF. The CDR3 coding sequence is TGTGCCAGCAGACTCGCAGGTACCCCCGGGGAGCTGTTTTTT. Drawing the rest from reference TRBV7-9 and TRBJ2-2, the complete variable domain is DTGVSQNPRHKITKRGQNVTFRCDPISEHNRLYWYRQTLGQGPEFLTYFQNEAQLEKSRLLSDRFSAERPKGSFSTLEIQRTEQGDSAMYLCASRLAGTPGELFFGEGSRLTVL.

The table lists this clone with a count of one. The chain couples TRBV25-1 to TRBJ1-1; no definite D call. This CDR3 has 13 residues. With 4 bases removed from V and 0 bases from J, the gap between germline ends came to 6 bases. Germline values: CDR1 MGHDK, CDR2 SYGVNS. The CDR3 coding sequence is TGTGCCAGCAGTGGCGGGGTGAACACTGAAGCTTTCTTT. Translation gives CASSGGVNTEAFF.

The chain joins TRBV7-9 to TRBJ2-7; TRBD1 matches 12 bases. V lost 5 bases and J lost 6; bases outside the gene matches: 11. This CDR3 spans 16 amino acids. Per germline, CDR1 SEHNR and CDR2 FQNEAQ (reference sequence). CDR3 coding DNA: TGTGCCAGCAGCCGGGGGCTAGGGACAGGGGGCTCCGAGCAGTACTTC. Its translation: CASSRGLGTGGSEQYF.

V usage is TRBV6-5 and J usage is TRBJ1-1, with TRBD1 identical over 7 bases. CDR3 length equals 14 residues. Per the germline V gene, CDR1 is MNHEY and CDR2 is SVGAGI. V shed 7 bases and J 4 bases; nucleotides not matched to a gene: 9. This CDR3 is CASTSEGATTEAFF. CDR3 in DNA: TGTGCCAGCACCTCAGAGGGGGCGACCACTGAAGCTTTCTTT.

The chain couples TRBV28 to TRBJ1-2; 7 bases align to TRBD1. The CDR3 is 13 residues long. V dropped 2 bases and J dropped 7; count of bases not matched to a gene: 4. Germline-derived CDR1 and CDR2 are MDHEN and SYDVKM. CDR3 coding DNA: TGTGCCAGCAGTTTACAGGGGGAAATTGGCTACACCTTC. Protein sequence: CASSLQGEIGYTF.

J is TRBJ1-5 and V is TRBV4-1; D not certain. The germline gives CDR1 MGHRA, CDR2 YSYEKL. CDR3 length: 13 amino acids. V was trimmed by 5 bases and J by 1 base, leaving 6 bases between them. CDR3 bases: TGCGCCAGCAGCGAACCGAGCAATCAGCCCCAGCATTTT. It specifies CASSEPSNQPQHF.

The CDR3 spells CASSFDFTEAFF. The CDR3, as DNA: TGTGCCAGCAGCTTTGACTTCACTGAAGCTTTCTTT. The chain uses TRBV7-2 and TRBJ1-1; D remains unclear. V lost 3 bases and J lost 4, with 6 bases in between. Germline loops: CDR1 SGHTA, CDR2 FQGNSA. This CDR3 has 12 amino acids.

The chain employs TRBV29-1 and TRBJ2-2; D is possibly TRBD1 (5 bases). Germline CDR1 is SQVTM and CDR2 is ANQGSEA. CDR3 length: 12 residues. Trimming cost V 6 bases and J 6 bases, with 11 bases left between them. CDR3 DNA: TGCAGCGTCCAGGGTACGGCCGGGGAGCTGTTTTTT. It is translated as CSVQGTAGELFF.

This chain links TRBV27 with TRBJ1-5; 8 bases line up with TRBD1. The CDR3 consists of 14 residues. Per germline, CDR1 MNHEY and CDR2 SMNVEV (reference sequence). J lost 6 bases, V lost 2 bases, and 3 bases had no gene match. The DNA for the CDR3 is TGTGCCAGCAGTTTACAGGGGGCAGGTCAGCCCCAGCATTTT. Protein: CASSLQGAGQPQHF.

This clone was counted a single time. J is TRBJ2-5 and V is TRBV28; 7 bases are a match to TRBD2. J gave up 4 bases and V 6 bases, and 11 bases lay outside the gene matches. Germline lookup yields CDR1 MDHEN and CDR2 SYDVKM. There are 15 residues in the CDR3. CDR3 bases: TGTGCCAGCAGGATACCCCGGGGGGAGGTAGAGACCCAGTACTTC. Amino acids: CASRIPRGEVETQYF.

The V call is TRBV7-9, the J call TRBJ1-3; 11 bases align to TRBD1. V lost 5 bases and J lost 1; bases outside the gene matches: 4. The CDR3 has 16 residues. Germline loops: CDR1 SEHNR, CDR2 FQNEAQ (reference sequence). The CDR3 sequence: CASSTGQGASGNTIYF. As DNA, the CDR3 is TGTGCCAGCAGCACCGGACAGGGGGCTTCTGGAAACACCATATATTTT.

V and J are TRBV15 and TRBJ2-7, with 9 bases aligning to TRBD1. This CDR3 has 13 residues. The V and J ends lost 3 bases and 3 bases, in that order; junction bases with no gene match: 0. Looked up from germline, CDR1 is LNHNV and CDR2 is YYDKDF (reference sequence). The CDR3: CATSRDRGYEQYF. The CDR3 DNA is TGTGCCACCAGCAGGGACAGGGGCTACGAGCAGTACTTC.

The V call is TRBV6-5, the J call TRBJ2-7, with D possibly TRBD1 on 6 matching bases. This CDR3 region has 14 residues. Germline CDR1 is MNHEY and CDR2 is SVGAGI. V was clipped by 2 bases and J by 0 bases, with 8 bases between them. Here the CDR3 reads CASSYHRASYEQYF. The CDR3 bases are TGTGCCAGCAGTTACCACAGGGCCTCCTACGAGCAGTACTTC.

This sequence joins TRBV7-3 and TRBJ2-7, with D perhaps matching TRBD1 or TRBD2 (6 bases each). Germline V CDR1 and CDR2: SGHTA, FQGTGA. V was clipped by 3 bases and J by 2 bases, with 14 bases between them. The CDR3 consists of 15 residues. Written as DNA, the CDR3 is TGTGCCAGCAGCTTTGGGGGCGGGGACACCTACGAGCAGTACTTC. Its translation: CASSFGGGDTYEQYF.

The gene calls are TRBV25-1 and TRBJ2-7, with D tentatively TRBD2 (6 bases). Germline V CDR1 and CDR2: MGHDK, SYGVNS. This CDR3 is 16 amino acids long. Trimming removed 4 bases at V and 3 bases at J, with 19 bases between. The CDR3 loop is CASSGQAGTGLYEQYF. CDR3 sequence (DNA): TGTGCCAGCAGTGGCCAGGCCGGGACGGGACTCTACGAGCAGTACTTC.

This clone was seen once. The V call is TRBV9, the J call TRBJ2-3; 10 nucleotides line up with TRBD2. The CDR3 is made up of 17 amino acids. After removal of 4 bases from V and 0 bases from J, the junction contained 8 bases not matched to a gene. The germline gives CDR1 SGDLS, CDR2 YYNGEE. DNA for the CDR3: TGTGCCAGCAGCCCAGGGGTAGCGGGGGGTAGCACAGATACGCAGTATTTT. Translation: CASSPGVAGGSTDTQYF.

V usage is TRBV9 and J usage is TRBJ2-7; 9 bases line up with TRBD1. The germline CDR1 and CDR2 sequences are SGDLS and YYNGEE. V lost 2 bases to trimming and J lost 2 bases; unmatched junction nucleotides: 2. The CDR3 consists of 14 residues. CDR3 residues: CASSVGQGTYEQYF. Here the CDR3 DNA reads TGTGCCAGCAGCGTGGGACAGGGAACCTACGAGCAGTACTTC.

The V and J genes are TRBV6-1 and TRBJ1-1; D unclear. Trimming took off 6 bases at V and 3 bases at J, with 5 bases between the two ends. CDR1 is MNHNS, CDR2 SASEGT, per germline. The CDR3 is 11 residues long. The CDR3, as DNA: TGTGCCAGCAGCCTAGACACTGAAGCTTTCTTT. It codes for CASSLDTEAFF.

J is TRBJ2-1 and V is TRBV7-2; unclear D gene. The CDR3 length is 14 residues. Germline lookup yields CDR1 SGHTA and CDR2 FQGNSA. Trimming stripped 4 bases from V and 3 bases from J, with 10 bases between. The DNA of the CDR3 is TGTGCCAGCAGCTCGGGTGGGGACTACAATGAGCAGTTCTTC. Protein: CASSSGGDYNEQFF.

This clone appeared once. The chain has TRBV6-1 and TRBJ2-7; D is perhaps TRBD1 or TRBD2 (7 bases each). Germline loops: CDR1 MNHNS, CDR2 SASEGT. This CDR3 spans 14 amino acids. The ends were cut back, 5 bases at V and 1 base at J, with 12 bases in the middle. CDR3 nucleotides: TGTGCCAGCAGTCCAGGGGGGGGGTCCTACGAGCAGTACTTC. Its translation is CASSPGGGSYEQYF.

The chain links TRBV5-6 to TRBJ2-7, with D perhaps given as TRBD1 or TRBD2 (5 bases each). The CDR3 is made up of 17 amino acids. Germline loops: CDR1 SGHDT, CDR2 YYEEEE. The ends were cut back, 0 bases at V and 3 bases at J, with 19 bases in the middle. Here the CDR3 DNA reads TGTGCCAGCAGCTTGGGGGGACGGATAGCGACCAACTACGAGCAGTACTTC. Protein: CASSLGGRIATNYEQYF.

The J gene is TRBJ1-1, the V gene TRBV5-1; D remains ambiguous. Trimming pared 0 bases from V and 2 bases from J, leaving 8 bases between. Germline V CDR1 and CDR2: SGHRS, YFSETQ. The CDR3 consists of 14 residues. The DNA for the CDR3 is TGCGCCAGCAGCTTGGCCCTGGTCAACACTGAAGCTTTCTTT. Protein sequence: CASSLALVNTEAFF.

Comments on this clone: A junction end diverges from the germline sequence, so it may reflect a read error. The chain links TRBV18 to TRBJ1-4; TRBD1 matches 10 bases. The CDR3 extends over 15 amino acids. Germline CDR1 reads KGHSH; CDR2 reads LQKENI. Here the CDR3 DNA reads TGTGCCAGCTCACGGGACAGGGGAACTGATGAAAAACTGTTTTTT. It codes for CASSRDRGTDEKLFF.

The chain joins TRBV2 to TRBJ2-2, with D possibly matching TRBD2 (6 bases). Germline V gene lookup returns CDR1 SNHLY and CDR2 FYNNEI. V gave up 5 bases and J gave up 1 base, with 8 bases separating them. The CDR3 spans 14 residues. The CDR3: CASSIGRNTGELFF. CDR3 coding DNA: TGTGCCAGCAGTATCGGGAGGAACACCGGGGAGCTGTTTTTT. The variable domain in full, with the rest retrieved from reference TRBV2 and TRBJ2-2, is EPEVTQTPSHQVTQMGQEVILRCVPISNHLYFYWYRQILGQKVEFLVSFYNNEISEKSEIFDDQFSVERPDGSNFTLKIRSTKLEDSAMYFCASSIGRNTGELFFGEGSRLTVL.

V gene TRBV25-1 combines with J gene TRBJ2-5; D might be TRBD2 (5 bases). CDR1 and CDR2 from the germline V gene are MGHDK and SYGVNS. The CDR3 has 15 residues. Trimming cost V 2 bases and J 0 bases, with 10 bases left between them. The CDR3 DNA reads TGTGCCAGCAGTGAAGACCGGGGATACCAAGAGACCCAGTACTTC. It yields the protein CASSEDRGYQETQYF.